The rows below give T cell receptor beta chains drawn from one sample of a study of CD8 T cells in Susac syndrome. TCRdb recomputed calls from the immunoSEQ multiplex PCR reads with MiXCR, one row per CDR3 protein. Of around 200,000 distinct CDR3 sequences detected, roughly 95% appear once; the ten largest clones hold 0.1%. Sample: CD4+ T cells from PBMCs. All receptors derive from a human donor in good health. Each CDR3 is given with its conserved first and last residue. The order of the fields is D gene, CDR3 length, J gene, V gene, clone size, CDR3 protein, CDR3 DNA. The D gene is left open where the match is weak. Only some rows state a clone size, as once, few, many or a class for expanded clones.

D gene: TRBD1; CDR3 length: 16; J gene: TRBJ2-2; V gene: TRBV7-2; clone size: -; CDR3 protein: CASSRTGTGVTGELFF; CDR3 DNA: TGTGCCAGCAGCCGGACCGGGACAGGGGTGACCGGGGAGCTGTTTTTT
D gene: -; CDR3 length: 13; J gene: TRBJ2-7; V gene: TRBV12-5; clone size: -; CDR3 protein: CASGLITGYEQYF; CDR3 DNA: TGTGCTAGTGGTTTGATCACAGGCTACGAGCAGTACTTC
D gene: TRBD2; CDR3 length: 14; J gene: TRBJ2-1; V gene: TRBV23-1; clone size: once; CDR3 protein: CASSQVSGLQEGFF; CDR3 DNA: TGCGCCAGCAGTCAAGTTTCGGGACTACAAGAAGGGTTCTTC
D gene: -; CDR3 length: 16; J gene: TRBJ2-3; V gene: TRBV5-1; clone size: -; CDR3 protein: CASSLAVEEATDTQYF; CDR3 DNA: TGCGCCAGCAGCTTGGCGGTTGAGGAGGCCACAGATACGCAGTATTTT
D gene: TRBD1; CDR3 length: 17; J gene: TRBJ2-5; V gene: TRBV6-5; clone size: -; CDR3 protein: CASSLPRDRGYQETQYF; CDR3 DNA: TGTGCCAGCAGTCTTCCTCGAGACAGGGGATACCAAGAGACCCAGTACTTC
D gene: -; CDR3 length: 13; J gene: TRBJ1-1; V gene: TRBV27; clone size: few; CDR3 protein: CASSFGENTEAFF; CDR3 DNA: TGTGCCAGCAGTTTTGGGGAGAACACTGAAGCTTTCTTT
D gene: -; CDR3 length: 11; J gene: TRBJ1-2; V gene: TRBV6-5; clone size: -; CDR3 protein: CASFDEGGYTF; CDR3 DNA: TGTGCCAGCTTTGATGAAGGTGGCTACACCTTC
D gene: -; CDR3 length: 13; J gene: TRBJ2-1; V gene: TRBV29-1; clone size: -; CDR3 protein: CSVEVGSGNEQFF; CDR3 DNA: TGCAGCGTTGAGGTCGGGAGTGGAAATGAGCAGTTCTTC
D gene: -; CDR3 length: 18; J gene: TRBJ1-5; V gene: TRBV18; clone size: -; CDR3 protein: CASSPPFRGPGINQPQHF; CDR3 DNA: TGTGCCAGCTCACCACCGTTCCGGGGTCCAGGCATCAATCAGCCCCAGCATTTT
D gene: TRBD2; CDR3 length: 16; J gene: TRBJ2-1; V gene: TRBV4-3; clone size: once; CDR3 protein: CASSQGWGGDYNEQFF; CDR3 DNA: TGCGCCAGCAGCCAAGGTTGGGGGGGGGATTACAATGAGCAGTTCTTC